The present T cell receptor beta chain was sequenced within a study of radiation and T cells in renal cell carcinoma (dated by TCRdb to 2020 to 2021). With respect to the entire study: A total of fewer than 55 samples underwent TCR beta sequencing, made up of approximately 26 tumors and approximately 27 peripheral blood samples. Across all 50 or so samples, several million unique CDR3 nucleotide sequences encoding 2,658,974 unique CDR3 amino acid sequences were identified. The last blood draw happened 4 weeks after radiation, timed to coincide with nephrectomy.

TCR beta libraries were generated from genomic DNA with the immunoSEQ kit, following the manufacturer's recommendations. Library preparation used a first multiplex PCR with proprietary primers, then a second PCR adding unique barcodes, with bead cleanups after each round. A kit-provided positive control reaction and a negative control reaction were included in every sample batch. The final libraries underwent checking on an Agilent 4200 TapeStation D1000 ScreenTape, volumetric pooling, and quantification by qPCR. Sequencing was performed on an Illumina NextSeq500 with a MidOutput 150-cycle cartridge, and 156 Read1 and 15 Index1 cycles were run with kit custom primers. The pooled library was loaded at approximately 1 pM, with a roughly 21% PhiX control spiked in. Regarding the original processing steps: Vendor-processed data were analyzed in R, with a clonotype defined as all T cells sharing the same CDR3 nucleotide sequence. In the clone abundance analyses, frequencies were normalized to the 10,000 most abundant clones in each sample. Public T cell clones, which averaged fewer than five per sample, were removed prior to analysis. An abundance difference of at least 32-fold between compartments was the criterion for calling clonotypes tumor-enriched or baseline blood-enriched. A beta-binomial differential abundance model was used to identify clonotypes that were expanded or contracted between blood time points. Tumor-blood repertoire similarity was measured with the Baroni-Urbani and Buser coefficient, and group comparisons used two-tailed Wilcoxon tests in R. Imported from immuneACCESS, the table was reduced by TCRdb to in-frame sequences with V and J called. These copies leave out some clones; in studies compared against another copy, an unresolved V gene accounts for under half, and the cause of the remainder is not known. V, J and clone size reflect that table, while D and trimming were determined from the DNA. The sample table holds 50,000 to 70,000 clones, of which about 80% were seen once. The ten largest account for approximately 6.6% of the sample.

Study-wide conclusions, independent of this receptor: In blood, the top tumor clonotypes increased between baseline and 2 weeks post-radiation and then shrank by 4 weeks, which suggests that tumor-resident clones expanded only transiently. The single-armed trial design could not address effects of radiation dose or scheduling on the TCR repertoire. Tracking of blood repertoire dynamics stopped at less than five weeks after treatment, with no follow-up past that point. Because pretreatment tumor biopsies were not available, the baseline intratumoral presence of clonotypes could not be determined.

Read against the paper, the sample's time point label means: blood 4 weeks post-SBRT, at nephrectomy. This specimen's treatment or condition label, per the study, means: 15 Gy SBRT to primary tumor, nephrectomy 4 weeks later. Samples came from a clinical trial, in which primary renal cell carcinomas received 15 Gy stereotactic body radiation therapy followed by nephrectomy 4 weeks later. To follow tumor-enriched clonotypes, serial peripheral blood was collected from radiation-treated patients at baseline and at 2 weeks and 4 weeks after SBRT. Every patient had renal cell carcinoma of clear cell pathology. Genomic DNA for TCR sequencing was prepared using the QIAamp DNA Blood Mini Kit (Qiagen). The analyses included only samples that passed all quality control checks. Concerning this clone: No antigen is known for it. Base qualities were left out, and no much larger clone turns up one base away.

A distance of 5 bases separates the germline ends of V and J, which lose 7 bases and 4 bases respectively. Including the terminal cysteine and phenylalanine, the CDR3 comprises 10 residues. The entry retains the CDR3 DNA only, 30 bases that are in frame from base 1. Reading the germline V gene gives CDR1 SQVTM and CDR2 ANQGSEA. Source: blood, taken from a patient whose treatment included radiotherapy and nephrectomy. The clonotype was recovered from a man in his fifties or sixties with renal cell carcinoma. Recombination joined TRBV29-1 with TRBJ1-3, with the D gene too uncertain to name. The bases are TGCAGCGCCGGGGGAAACACCATATATTTT. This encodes CSAGGNTIYF.